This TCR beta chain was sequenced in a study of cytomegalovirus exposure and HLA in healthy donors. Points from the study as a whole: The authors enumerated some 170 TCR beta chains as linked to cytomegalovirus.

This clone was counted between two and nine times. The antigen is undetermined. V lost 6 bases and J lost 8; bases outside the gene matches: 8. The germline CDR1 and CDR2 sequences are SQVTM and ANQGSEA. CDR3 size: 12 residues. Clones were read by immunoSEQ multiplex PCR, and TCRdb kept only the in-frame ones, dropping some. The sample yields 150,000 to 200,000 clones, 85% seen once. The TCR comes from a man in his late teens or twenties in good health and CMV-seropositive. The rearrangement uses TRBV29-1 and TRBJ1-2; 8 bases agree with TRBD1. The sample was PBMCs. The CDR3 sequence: CSVDREGVGYTF. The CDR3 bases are TGCAGCGTGGACAGGGAAGGGGTAGGCTACACCTTC. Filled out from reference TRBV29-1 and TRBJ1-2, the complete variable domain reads SAVISQKPSRDICQRGTSLTIQCQVDSQVTMMFWYRQQPGQSLTLIATANQGSEATYESGFVIDKFPISRPNLTFSTLTVSNMSPEDSSIYLCSVDREGVGYTFGSGTRLTVV.